Sequencing of this T cell receptor (beta chain) was carried out in a study of human T cells and chemical hapten exposure. This clonotype was observed a few times. Time point defined: patch test 1, 2 weeks after DPC sensitization. Documented treatment: therapeutic diphenylcyclopropenone sensitization with weekly scalp DPC. Germline V CDR1 and CDR2: LGHDT, YNNKEL (reference sequence). V was trimmed by 0 bases and J by 0 bases, leaving 9 bases between them. The CDR3 runs 16 residues. Each CDR3 protein gets one entry after TCRdb re-called the RACE reads with MiXCR. The sample gives fewer than 500,000 distinct CDR3 sequences, 4% to 5.5% of which show up once; roughly 2.4% is in the top ten.

This specimen consisted of whole blood, obtained in connection with sensitization to the hapten diphenylcyclopropenone (DPC). The TCR originated in a woman aged 50 to 60 with alopecia areata. Some clones in this sample may be carry-over from other donors' samples. The rearrangement joins TRBV3-1 to TRBJ2-1; TRBD2 might be the D (5 bases). The chain's CDR3 is CASSQDGISSYNEQFF. The CDR3 bases are TGTGCCAGCAGCCAAGACGGGATTAGCTCCTACAATGAGCAGTTCTTC.